These 7 T cell receptor beta chains share one sample of origin, sequenced in a study of OX40 agonist ivuxolimab in advanced cancers. Profiled with immunoSEQ multiplex PCR; TCRdb holds only in-frame clones, not every one. Counted here are tens of thousands of clones, about 94% occurring once; the ten biggest clones make up about a sixth. The sequencing here drew on CD4+ or CD8+ T cells sorted from blood, taken in a trial of the OX40 agonist ivuxolimab. Source of these receptors: an adult with an advanced solid tumor such as melanoma, head and neck, liver or kidney cancer.

This sequence joins TRBV7-9 and TRBJ2-3; tentatively, D is TRBD1 or TRBD2 (5 bases each). This CDR3 contains 15 residues. Germline V gives CDR1 SEHNR, CDR2 FQNEAQ (reference sequence). Deletions cut 2 bases from V and 0 bases from J, with 9 bases between. The CDR3 DNA reads as TGTGCCAGCAGCTTATGGGACCGAAGCACAGATACGCAGTATTTT. This codes for CASSLWDRSTDTQYF.

In DNA, the CDR3 is TGTGCCAGCAGCTCCCGGGCGGACAGGGAGCTCTCCTACGAGCAGTACTTC. Translating it yields CASSSRADRELSYEQYF. This sequence joins TRBV7-9 and TRBJ2-7; 8 bases fit TRBD1. Looked up from germline, CDR1 is SEHNR and CDR2 is FQNEAQ (reference sequence). V trimming: 4 bases; J trimming: 0 bases; junction bases outside the gene matches: 11. This CDR3 has 17 residues. Combining the CDR3 with reference TRBV7-9 and TRBJ2-7 gives the whole variable domain DTGVSQNPRHKITKRGQNVTFRCDPISEHNRLYWYRQTLGQGPEFLTYFQNEAQLEKSRLLSDRFSAERPKGSFSTLEIQRTEQGDSAMYLCASSSRADRELSYEQYFGPGTRLTVT.

The chain carries TRBV27 and TRBJ1-2; D perhaps matches TRBD1 (5 bases). Trimming took off 3 bases at V and 2 bases at J, with 10 bases between the two ends. There are 14 residues in the CDR3. CDR1 and CDR2 from the germline V gene are MNHEY and SMNVEV (reference sequence). The CDR3 here is CASSFQGGNYGYTF. In DNA form, the CDR3 reads TGTGCCAGCAGTTTTCAGGGAGGGAACTATGGCTACACCTTC.

The chain links TRBV7-6 to TRBJ2-1, with a tentative D call TRBD2 (5 bases). The CDR3 consists of 18 residues. CDR1 and CDR2 (germline): SGHVS, FNYEAQ. V shed 1 base and J shed 7 bases, with 23 bases lying between them. The CDR3 sequence is CASSLVRYWTDSGNEQFF. Here the CDR3 DNA reads TGTGCCAGCAGCTTAGTACGATATTGGACTGACTCTGGGAATGAGCAGTTCTTC. The full variable domain, rest sourced from reference TRBV7-6 and TRBJ2-1, is GAGVSQSPRYKVTKRGQDVALRCDPISGHVSLYWYRQALGQGPEFLTYFNYEAQQDKSGLPNDRFSAERPEGSISTLTIQRTEQRDSAMYRCASSLVRYWTDSGNEQFFGPGTRLTVL.

The rearrangement links TRBV6-6 to TRBJ1-1, with no clear D. Germline CDR1 reads MNHNY; CDR2 reads SVGAGI (reference sequence). The CDR3 runs to 14 residues. Trimming left V 2 bases short and J 0 bases short, with 7 bases between. CDR3 DNA sequence: TGTGCCAGCAGTTACACGGGGATGAACACTGAAGCTTTCTTT. Translating it yields CASSYTGMNTEAFF.

V is TRBV5-6 and J is TRBJ1-1; 9 positions match TRBD1. The CDR3 length is 15 residues. V lost 2 bases, J lost 3 bases, and 5 bases stayed unmatched. CDR1 is SGHDT, CDR2 YYEEEE, per germline. The CDR3 protein is CASSFGYRGHTEAFF. The CDR3 nucleotides read TGTGCCAGCAGCTTCGGATACAGGGGGCACACTGAAGCTTTCTTT. The entire variable domain, with the rest obtained from reference TRBV5-6 and TRBJ1-1, is as follows: DAGVTQSPTHLIKTRGQQVTLRCSPKSGHDTVSWYQQALGQGPQFIFQYYEEEERQRGNFPDRFSGHQFPNYSSELNVNALLLGDSALYLCASSFGYRGHTEAFFGQGTRLTVV.

The V gene is TRBV19, the J gene TRBJ2-7; tentatively, D is TRBD1 (6 bases). Germline CDR1 LNHDA, CDR2 SQIVND (reference sequence). The ends were cut back, 5 bases at V and 3 bases at J, with 14 bases in the middle. The CDR3 totals 14 residues. In DNA, the CDR3 is TGTGCCAGTAGTTGGGCAGGGGCCGTCTACGAGCAGTACTTC. Its protein is CASSWAGAVYEQYF.